The T cell receptor (beta chain) described here comes from a study of blood T cells in healthy people across ages (dated by TCRdb to 2015 to 2017). Some background on the complete study: In model experiments, template switching captured roughly one uniquely barcoded TCR beta cDNA molecule for every two T cells. Donors of different ages were randomly distributed across sequencing lanes to avoid experimental bias. Two additional independent replicas of 1 million unique cDNA reads from the same blood draw were analyzed for two donors (one aged 18 to 30 and one aged 80 or older). To track age-related changes in TCR beta repertoire diversity, the study relied on deep sequencing normalized with unique cDNA molecular identifiers. Donors were grouped into four age groups: young (average approximately 15 years), middle-aged (roughly 37), aged (about 60) and long-lived (approximately 78). General conclusions and limits of the study: Compared with the aged group, the long-lived group had more naive CD4+ T cells, fewer expanded clones and increased TCR diversity, suggesting age selection. Bulk unsorted PBMC profiling prevented conclusive comparison of naive and antigen-experienced compartments. As age increased, observed TCR beta diversity per million T cells dropped in a roughly linear way, and a significant reduction was already evident by age 40. A strong correlation was found between observed TCR beta diversity and the percentage of naive T cells measured by flow cytometry. Estimates of total diversity based on one million sequenced T cells were considered lower bounds and underestimates. The CMV infection status of donors was not known, potentially confounding age-related changes in expanded clonotypes.

This clonotype has more than one count but fewer than ten. What this receptor recognizes is not known. Per-nucleotide qualities are absent, and no much larger clonotype sits a single base away. Libraries came from 5' RACE. The instrument given in TCRdb is Illumina HiSeq 2500. The second PCR ran for roughly 7 to 11 cycles and used a J-beta primer mix along with a sample-barcoded 5' primer. Each TCR beta cDNA molecule received a unique molecular identifier from a template-switch 5' adaptor carrying 12 random nucleotides. Each sample yielded at least 2.5 million CDR3-containing paired-end reads. First-strand cDNA was synthesized from all RNA with the Mint cDNA synthesis kit, primed by a TRBC-specific oligonucleotide. After uracil-DNA glycosylase treatment, a first 18-cycle PCR used universal primers M1SS and BC2_uni_R on all cDNA. The authors' analysis ran thus. Normalization of each sample was performed by random selection of 1 million high-quality reads, each carrying a distinct molecular identifier. Instead of being binned into consensus sequences, reads with shared molecular identifiers were discarded. MiTCR, run with a Q25 quality threshold and the strictest error-elimination algorithm, handled CDR3 identification, clonotype clustering and error correction. A nonparametric unseen species model with Euler transformation was used to estimate lower-bound total TCR beta diversity. The public reads were reprocessed in TCRdb via fastp at Q25 and MiXCR, keeping in-frame beta chains. Rows with one shared CDR3 protein collapse into an entry with the most common genes and DNA. For this entry, the V and J calls and clone size follow TCRdb and not the study's own pipeline. The sample data list 1.5 million to 2 million distinct CDR3 sequences, and about 31% of these were observed just once. The ten largest clones take up roughly 10% of the sample.

The donors were roughly 40 Caucasian individuals from Russia, aged 6 to 90 years, who were systemically healthy. Each donor gave about 9.7 milliliters of peripheral blood, drawn into EDTA-treated Vacutainer tubes. Ficoll-Paque density-gradient centrifugation was used to isolate PBMCs, with at least 7 million obtained per sample. Trizol reagent was used to extract total RNA from PBMCs, with at least 5 micrograms per sample. For every donor, flow cytometry on a PBMC aliquot measured the percentage of naive CD45RAhigh/CD27high T cells. CDR1 LGHNT and CDR2 FRNRAP are derived from the germline V gene. V is cut back by 4 bases and J by 8 bases, with 8 bases in the junction unmatched. CDR3 length: 15 amino acids, cysteine to phenylalanine. The read is trimmed to its CDR3 DNA, 45 bases read in frame from base 1.

Rearrangement joined TRBV12-5 to TRBJ2-1, with 10 bases in between that match TRBD2. This clonotype originated in a woman aged 25 to 39 in good health. The sequenced sample consisted of blood. The nucleotides read TGTGCTAGTGGTTACAGCGGGAGGGGGTACTATGAGCAGTTCTTC. Translated, this is CASGYSGRGYYEQFF.